This T cell receptor (beta chain) was sequenced for a study of shared clonotypes between healthy human individuals. At the level of the study: Used for every donor were three CD4 naive, three CD4 memory, two CD8 naive and one CD8 memory plate.

Data came from immunoSEQ multiplex PCR; TCRdb stores just in-frame clones and leaves some out. The sample lists hundreds of thousands of clones; about 96% were seen once. This clone is a singleton in its sample. The TCR was taken from a woman in her 30s in good health. The specimen sequenced was naive CD4+ T cells sorted from blood. The subset denotes: CD45RA+ positively selected.

CDR3 sequence reads: CASSLDRGGSPLHF. In nucleotides, the CDR3 is TGTGCCAGCAGCTTGGACAGGGGAGGGTCACCCCTCCACTTT. V and J are TRBV7-9 and TRBJ1-6; 9 bases agree with TRBD1. Germline assignment: CDR1 SEHNR and CDR2 FQNEAQ (reference sequence). The trim removed 3 bases at V and 10 bases at J, leaving 4 bases unmatched. There are 14 residues in the CDR3.